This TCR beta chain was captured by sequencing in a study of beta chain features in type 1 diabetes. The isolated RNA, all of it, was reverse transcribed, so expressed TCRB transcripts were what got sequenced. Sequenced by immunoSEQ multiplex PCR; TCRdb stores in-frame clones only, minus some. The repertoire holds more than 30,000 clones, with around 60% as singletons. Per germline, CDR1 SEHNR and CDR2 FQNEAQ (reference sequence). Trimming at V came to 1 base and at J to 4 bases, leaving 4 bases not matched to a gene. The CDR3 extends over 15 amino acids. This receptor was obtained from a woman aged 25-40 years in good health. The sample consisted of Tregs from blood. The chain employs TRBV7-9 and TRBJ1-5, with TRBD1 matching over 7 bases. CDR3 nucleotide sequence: TGTGCCAGCAGCTTAGGGGGACAGAATAATCAGCCCCAGCATTTT. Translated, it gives CASSLGGQNNQPQHF.